The clone carrying this T cell receptor beta chain was found many times. Its specificity is unknown. V lost 5 bases to trimming and J lost 2 bases; unmatched junction nucleotides: 4. The CDR3 consists of 16 residues. The germline CDR1 and CDR2 sequences are LGHDT and YNNKEL (reference sequence). TCRbeta library construction was performed incorporating unique molecular identifiers. One entry per CDR3 protein results from TCRdb running MiXCR on the PCR reads. The sample has approximately 800,000 distinct CDR3 sequences, around 17% seen once; the top ten hold about 5%. The sample is drawn from a study of T-cell reconstitution after alpha-beta-depleted transplantation in children. Study observations and caveats: T cells produced anew were the main source of T-cell counts and diversity one year after transplant. At around two months after transplant, the alpha-beta T cells were reportedly derived from several hundred expanded clones that came from non-depleted graft cells. Day-60 TCRbeta diversity that was high in some patients was derived from surviving recipient T cells and thymic progenitors.

This receptor was taken from a male patient aged 5 to 17 who had a stem cell transplant for acute lymphoblastic leukemia, so the T cells may come from the graft donor. The chain recombines TRBV3-1 with TRBJ2-1, with TRBD2 matching 12 bases. The specimen comprised PBMCs, mostly from graft donor cells, sampled 360 days after TCRalphabeta/CD19-depleted stem cell transplant. CDR3 region: CASSTWTSGAYNEQFF. The CDR3 region has the DNA TGTGCCAGCAGCACTTGGACTAGCGGGGCCTACAATGAGCAGTTCTTC.